This record looks at one T cell receptor (beta chain) sequence and its context. This sample was included in a study of blood T cell repertoires in COVID-19. Authors' data handling: Estimation of nucleated cell counts was performed using reference gene primer amplification. Sequencing was performed with immunoSEQ multiplex PCR; in TCRdb, only in-frame clones are kept and a portion is missing. From that table come the V and J calls and clone size; the DNA was used to work out D and trimming. The sample contains 130,000 or so clones, about 89% of which appear only once. The ends were cut back, 4 bases at V and 7 bases at J, with 19 bases in the middle. CDR3 length: 15 residues. Germline V CDR1 and CDR2: LNHDA, SQIVND (reference sequence).

The receptor was derived from a woman in her sixties or seventies with COVID-19, enrolled during active disease. V is TRBV19 and J is TRBJ1-2; possibly TRBD1 for D (5 bases). Material for sequencing was peripheral blood. CDR3 sequence: CASSTLPLGVGGYTF. In nucleotides, the CDR3 is TGTGCCAGTAGTACCCTGCCCTTAGGGGTGGGTGGCTACACCTTC.